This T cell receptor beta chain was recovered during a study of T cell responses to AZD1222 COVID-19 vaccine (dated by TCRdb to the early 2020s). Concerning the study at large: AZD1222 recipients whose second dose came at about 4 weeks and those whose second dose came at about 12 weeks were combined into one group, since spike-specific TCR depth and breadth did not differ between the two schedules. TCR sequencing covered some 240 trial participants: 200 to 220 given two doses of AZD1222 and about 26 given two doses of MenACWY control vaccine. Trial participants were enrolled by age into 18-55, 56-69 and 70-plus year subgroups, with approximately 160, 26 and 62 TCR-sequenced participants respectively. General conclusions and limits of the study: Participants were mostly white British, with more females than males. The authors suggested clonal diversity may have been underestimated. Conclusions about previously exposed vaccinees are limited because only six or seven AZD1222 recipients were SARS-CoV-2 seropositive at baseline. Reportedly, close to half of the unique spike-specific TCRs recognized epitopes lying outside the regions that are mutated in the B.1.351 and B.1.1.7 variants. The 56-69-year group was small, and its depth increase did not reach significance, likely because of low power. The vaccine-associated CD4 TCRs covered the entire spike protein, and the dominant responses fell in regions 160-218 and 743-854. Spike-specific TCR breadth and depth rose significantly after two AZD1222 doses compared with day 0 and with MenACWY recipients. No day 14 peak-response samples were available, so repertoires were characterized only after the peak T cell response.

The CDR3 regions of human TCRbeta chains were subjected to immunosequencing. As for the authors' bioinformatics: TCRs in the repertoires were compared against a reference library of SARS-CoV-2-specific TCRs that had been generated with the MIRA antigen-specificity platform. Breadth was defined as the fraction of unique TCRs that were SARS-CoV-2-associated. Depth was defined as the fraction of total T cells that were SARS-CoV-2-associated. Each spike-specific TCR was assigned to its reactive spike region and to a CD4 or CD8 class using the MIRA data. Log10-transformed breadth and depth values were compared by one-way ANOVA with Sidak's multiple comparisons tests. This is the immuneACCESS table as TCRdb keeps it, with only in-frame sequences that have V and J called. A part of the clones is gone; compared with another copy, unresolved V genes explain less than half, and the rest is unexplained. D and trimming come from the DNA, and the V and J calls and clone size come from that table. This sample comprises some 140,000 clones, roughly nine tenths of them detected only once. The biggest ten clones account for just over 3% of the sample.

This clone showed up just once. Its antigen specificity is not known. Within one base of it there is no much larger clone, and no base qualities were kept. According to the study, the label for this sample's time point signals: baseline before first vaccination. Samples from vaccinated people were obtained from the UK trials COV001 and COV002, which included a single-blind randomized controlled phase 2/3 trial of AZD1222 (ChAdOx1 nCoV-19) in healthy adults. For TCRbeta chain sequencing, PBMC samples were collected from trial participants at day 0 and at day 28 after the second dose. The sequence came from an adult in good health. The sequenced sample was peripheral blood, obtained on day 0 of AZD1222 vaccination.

The base sequence is TGTGCCAGCAGCCAAGATATCTTGGGATCCGAGCAGTACTTC. This translates into CASSQDILGSEQYF. The chain is assembled from TRBV14 and TRBJ2-7; no confident D gene assignment can be made. V lost 0 bases and J lost 6 bases; the stretch between them is 12 bases long. The CDR3 runs 14 residues from the cysteine to the phenylalanine. CDR3 DNA only is kept here, 42 bases in frame from base 1. Looking up the germline V gene yields CDR1 SGHDN and CDR2 FVKESK.